This TCR beta chain was captured by sequencing in a study of PD-1 blockade in classical Hodgkin lymphoma. For the study at large: A 3 mg/kg intravenous dose of nivolumab was received by patients every 2 weeks. Broader study findings: Why repertoires differed is undefined; disease activity or prior therapy possibly contributed. The study found complete responders had baseline diversity similar to newly diagnosed patients.

Time point here: cycle 4 day 1 (C4D1), after more than five weeks of nivolumab. Each patient relapsed following autologous stem cell transplantation, and prior brentuximab vedotin exposure differed. CD4+ T cells were purified from thawed PBMCs by magnetic negative selection. Looked up from germline, CDR1 is SGHRS and CDR2 is YFSETQ. Trimming left V 0 bases short and J 1 base short, with 6 bases between. The CDR3 covers 14 residues. Libraries were prepared by immunoSEQ multiplex PCR; TCRdb keeps only in-frame clonotypes and omits some of them. The table has 34,000 or so clones, roughly 92% seen once. Remarks on this clone: The antigen is not known.

Sequencing was performed on CD4+ T cells from blood, taken before the fourth cycle of nivolumab. The rearrangement uses TRBV5-1 and TRBJ2-3, with no clear D. This receptor was identified in a human donor with classical Hodgkin lymphoma. The CDR3 region is CASSLGVGTDTQYF. The CDR3 DNA reads as TGCGCCAGCAGCTTGGGGGTAGGCACAGATACGCAGTATTTT.